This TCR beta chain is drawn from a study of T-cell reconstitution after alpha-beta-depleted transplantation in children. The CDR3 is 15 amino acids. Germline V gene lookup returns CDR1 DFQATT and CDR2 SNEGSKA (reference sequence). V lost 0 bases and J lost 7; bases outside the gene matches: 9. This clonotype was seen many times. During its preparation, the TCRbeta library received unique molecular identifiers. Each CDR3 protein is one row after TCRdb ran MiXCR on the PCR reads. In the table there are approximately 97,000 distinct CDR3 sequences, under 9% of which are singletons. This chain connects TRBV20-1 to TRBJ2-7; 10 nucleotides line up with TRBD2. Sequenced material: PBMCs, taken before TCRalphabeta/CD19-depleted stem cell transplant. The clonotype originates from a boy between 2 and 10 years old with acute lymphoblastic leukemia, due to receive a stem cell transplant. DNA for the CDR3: TGCAGTGCTAGAGAATGGCTAGCGGGGGTTGGAGAGCAGTACTTC. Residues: CSAREWLAGVGEQYF.